What follows is one T cell receptor beta chain and its context. Antigen specificity is unknown. Germline V CDR1 and CDR2: ENHRY, SYGVKD. Trimming took 8 bases from V and 8 from J; bases not matched to a gene: 11. This CDR3 is built from 13 residues. Data came from immunoSEQ multiplex PCR; TCRdb stores just in-frame clones and leaves some out. Of about 90,000 clones detected, approximately 82% appear once; the ten largest clones hold 0.83%. This sample was included in a study of graft-versus-host responses after intestinal transplantation. Study information: Induction with anti-thymocyte globulin, then tacrolimus and steroids for roughly three years, was given to all recipients.

This clonotype was obtained from a human donor who received an intestinal transplant. The rearrangement links TRBV10-3 to TRBJ1-1; TRBD1 matches at 7 bases. Here the sequenced sample was unstimulated CD4+ T cells sorted from spleen or lymph node cells, taken before intestinal transplant. CDR3 region: CAIHGDRAIEAFF. In DNA form, the CDR3 reads TGTGCCATCCACGGAGACAGGGCAATCGAAGCTTTCTTT.